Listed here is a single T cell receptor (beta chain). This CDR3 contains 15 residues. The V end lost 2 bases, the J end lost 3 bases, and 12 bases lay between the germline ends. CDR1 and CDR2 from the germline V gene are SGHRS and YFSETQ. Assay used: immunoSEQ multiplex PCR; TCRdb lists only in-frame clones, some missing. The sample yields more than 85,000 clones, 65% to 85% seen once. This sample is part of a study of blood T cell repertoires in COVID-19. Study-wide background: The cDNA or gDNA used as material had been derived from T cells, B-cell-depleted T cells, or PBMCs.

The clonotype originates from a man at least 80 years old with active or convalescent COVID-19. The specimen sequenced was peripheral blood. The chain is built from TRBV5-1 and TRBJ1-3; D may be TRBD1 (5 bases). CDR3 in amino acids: CASSLKGAGGNTIYF. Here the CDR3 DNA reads TGCGCCAGCAGCTTAAAAGGGGCTGGTGGAAACACCATATATTTT.